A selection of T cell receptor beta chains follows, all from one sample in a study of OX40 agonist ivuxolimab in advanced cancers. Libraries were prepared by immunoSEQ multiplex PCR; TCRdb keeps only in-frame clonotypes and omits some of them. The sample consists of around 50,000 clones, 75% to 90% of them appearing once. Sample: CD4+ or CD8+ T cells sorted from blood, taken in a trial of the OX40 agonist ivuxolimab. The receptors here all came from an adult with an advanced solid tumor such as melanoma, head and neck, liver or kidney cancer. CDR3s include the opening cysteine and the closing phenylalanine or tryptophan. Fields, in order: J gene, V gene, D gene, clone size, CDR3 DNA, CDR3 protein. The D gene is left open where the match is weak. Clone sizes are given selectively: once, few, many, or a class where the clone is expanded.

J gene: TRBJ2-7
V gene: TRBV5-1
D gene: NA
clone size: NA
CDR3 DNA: TGCGCCAGCAGCTTGGGTTCCGGGGCTAGCGACCCCTACGAGCAGTACTTC
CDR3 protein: CASSLGSGASDPYEQYF

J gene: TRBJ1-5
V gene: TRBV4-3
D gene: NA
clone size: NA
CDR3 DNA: TGCGCCAGCAGCCAAGATTCTTACGGGGATCAGCCCCAGCATTTT
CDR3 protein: CASSQDSYGDQPQHF

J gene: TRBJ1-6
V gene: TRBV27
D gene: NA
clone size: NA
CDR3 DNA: TGTTATTTTTCACCCCTCCACTTT
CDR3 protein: CYFSPLHF

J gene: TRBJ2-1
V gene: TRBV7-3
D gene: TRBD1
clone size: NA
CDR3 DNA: TGTGCCAGCAGCCTTTCCGAGGGGGCTGGATTATATGAGCAGTTCTTC
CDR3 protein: CASSLSEGAGLYEQFF

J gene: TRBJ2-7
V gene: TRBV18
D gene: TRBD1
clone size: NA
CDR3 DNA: TGTGCCAGCTCACCGTTGGACAGGGAGGCCGAGCAGTACTTC
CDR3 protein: CASSPLDREAEQYF

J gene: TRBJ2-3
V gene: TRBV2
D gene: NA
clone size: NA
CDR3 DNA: TGTGCCAGCAGTCCTATAGCGGTCACAGATACGCAGTATTTT
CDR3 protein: CASSPIAVTDTQYF

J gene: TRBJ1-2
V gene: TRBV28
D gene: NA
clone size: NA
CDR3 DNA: TGTGCCAGCGGCCGAACAGGGTTCGGGTATGGCTACACCTTC
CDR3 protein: CASGRTGFGYGYTF

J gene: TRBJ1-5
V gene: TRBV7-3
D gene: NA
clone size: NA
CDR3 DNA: TGTGCCAGCAGCGCAGGGCCTAATCAGCCCCAGCATTTT
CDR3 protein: CASSAGPNQPQHF

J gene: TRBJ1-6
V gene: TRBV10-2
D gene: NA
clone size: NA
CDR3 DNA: TGCGCCAGCCGTCAGGGTAATTCACCCCTCCACTTT
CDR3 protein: CASRQGNSPLHF

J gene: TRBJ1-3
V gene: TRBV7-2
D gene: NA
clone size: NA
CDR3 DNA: TGTGCCAGCAGCTTAGTAGCGCGGGACACCATATATTTT
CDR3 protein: CASSLVARDTIYF

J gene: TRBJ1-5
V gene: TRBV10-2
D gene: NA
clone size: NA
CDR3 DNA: TGCGCCAGCAGTGAGGATGGGGGTCGTGAGTCCCAGCATTTT
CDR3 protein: CASSEDGGRESQHF

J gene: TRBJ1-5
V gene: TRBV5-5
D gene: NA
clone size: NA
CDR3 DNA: TGTGCCAGCAGCTTGGATGTCCCTCAGCCCCAGCATTTT
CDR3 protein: CASSLDVPQPQHF

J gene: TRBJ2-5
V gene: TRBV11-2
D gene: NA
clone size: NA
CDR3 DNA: TGTGCCAGCAGCACCCAGGTCAGGGAGGAGACCCAGTACTTC
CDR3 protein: CASSTQVREETQYF

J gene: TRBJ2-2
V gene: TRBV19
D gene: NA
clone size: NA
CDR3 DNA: TGTGCCAGTAGTATTCTCCCAAGGAGCGGCACCGGGGAGCTGTTTTTT
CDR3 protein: CASSILPRSGTGELFF

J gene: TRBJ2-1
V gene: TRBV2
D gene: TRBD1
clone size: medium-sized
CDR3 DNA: TGTGCCAGCAGCCAAGGGACAGGGGGCGACAATGAGCAGTTCTTC
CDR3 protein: CASSQGTGGDNEQFF

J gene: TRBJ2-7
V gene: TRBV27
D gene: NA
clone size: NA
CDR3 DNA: TGTGCCAGCAGTTTATTTGGCGGAGAAGAGCAGTACTTC
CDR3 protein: CASSLFGGEEQYF

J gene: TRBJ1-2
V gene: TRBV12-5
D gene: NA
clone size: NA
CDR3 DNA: TGTGCTAGTGGTTTGACAGGGCGCGCTTCTGGCTACACCTTC
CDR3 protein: CASGLTGRASGYTF

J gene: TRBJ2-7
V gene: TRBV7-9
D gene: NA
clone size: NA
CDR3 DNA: TGTGCCAGCAGCTTAGCGTCAGGAGTCGGCTACGAGCAGTACTTC
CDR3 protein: CASSLASGVGYEQYF

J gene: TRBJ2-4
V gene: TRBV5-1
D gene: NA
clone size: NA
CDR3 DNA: TGCGCCAGCAGCCCGGACGGCAAAAACATTCAGTACTTC
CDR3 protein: CASSPDGKNIQYF

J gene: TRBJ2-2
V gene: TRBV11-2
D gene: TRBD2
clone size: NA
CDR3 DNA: TGTGCCAGCAGCTTAGAGGCTAGCGGGAACACCGGGGAGCTGTTTTTT
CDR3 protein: CASSLEASGNTGELFF

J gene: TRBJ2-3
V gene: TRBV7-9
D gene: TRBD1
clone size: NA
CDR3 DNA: TGTGCCAGCAGCCTAAATTTTCTACCGGACAGGGGCACAGATACGCAGTATTTT
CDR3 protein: CASSLNFLPDRGTDTQYF

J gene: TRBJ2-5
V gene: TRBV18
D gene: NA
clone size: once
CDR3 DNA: TGTGCCAGCTCACCACCGGGCAGGCCTAGCGAGACCCAGTACTTC
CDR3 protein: CASSPPGRPSETQYF

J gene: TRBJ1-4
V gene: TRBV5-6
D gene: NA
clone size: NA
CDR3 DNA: TGTGCCAGCAGCTTGTCGCCAGGGTTGGGGGAAAAACTGTTTTTT
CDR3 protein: CASSLSPGLGEKLFF

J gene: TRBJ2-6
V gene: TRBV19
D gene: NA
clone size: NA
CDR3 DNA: TGTGCCAGTAGTGGCACAGGCGGTGGGGCCAACGTCCTGACTTTC
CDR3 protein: CASSGTGGGANVLTF

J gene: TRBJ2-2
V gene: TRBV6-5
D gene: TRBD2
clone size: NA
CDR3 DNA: TGTGCCAGCAGTTACTCGCGGGAGTCCGGGGAGCTGTTTTTT
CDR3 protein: CASSYSRESGELFF

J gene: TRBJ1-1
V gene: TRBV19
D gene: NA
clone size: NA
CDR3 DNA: TGTGCCAGTAGTCTGAGGAACACTGAAGCTTTCTTT
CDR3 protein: CASSLRNTEAFF

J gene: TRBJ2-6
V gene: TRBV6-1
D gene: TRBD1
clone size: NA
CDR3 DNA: TGTGCCAGCAGTGAACCTGGACAGGCATCCTCTGGGGCCAACGTCCTGACTTTC
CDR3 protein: CASSEPGQASSGANVLTF

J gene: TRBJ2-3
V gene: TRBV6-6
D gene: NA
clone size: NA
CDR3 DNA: TGTGCCAGCAGGGAGGGGGGTAGCACAGATACGCAGTATTTT
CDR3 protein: CASREGGSTDTQYF

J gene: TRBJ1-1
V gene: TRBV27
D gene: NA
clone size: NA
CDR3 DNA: TGTGCCAGCAGTCCGACGAGAACGGACAAAGCTTTCTTT
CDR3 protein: CASSPTRTDKAFF